These T cell receptor beta chains were read from a single sample in a study of T cell repertoires in cytomegalovirus infection. From the reads, TCRdb called clonotypes with MiXCR, one entry per CDR3 protein. The sample records about 740,000 distinct CDR3 sequences, under 40% being singletons. The sample consisted of PBMCs. These receptors came from a human donor in good health (CMV status not recorded). Some clones in this sample may be carry-over from other donors' samples. Both conserved end residues are part of each CDR3. Each record gives: V gene, J gene, clone size, CDR3 protein. Size is stated for part of the rows, as once, few or many counts, or as a class when the clone is expanded.

v_gene: TRBV7-6
j_gene: TRBJ1-1
abundance: few
CDR3aa: CASSRQYNTEAFF

v_gene: TRBV6-5
j_gene: TRBJ2-1
abundance: NA
CDR3aa: CASSSGGRAYNEQFF

v_gene: TRBV6-1
j_gene: TRBJ2-1
abundance: NA
CDR3aa: CASSRFQAAQYSWEQFF

v_gene: TRBV7-9
j_gene: TRBJ2-3
abundance: NA
CDR3aa: CASSLAATRRGRDTQYF

v_gene: TRBV6-5
j_gene: TRBJ1-5
abundance: NA
CDR3aa: CASSTGHNQPQHF

v_gene: TRBV7-2
j_gene: TRBJ1-1
abundance: NA
CDR3aa: CASSLMTGVEAFF

v_gene: TRBV12-5
j_gene: TRBJ2-5
abundance: NA
CDR3aa: CASGWSGEETQYF

v_gene: TRBV12-3/TRBV12-4
j_gene: TRBJ1-5
abundance: NA
CDR3aa: CASSFPGGQPQHF

v_gene: TRBV19
j_gene: TRBJ1-1
abundance: NA
CDR3aa: CASSPTQGRNTEAFF

v_gene: TRBV9
j_gene: TRBJ2-5
abundance: NA
CDR3aa: CASSVRPNQETQYF

v_gene: TRBV7-9
j_gene: TRBJ1-1
abundance: many
CDR3aa: CASSSRDRESTEAFF

v_gene: TRBV7-2
j_gene: TRBJ2-7
abundance: few
CDR3aa: CASSPLPPAGTEEQYF